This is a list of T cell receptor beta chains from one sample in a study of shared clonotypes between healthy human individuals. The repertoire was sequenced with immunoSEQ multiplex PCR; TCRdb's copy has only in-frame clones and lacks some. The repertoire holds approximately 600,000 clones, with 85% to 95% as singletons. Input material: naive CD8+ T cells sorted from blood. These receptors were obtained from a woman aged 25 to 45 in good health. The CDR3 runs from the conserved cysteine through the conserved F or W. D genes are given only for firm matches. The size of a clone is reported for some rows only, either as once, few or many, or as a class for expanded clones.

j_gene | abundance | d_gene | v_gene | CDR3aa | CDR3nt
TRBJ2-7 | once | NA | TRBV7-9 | CASSLDSARYEQYF | TGTGCCAGCAGCTTAGACTCAGCCCGCTACGAGCAGTACTTC
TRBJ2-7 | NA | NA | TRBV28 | CASSLHDKTYEQYF | TGTGCCAGCAGTTTACATGACAAAACCTACGAGCAGTACTTC
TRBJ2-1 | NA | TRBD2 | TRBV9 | CASSIGTSGYNEQFF | TGTGCCAGCAGCATCGGGACTAGCGGGTACAATGAGCAGTTCTTC
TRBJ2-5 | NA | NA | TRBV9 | CASSVDYFDGETQYF | TGTGCCAGCAGCGTAGATTATTTTGACGGGGAGACCCAGTACTTC
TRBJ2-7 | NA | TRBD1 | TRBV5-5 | CASSLYRDSDYEQYF | TGTGCCAGCAGCTTATACCGGGACAGTGATTACGAGCAGTACTTC
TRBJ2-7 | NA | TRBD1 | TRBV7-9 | CASSSRTGTNVYEQYF | TGTGCCAGCAGCTCCAGGACAGGTACGAACGTCTACGAGCAGTACTTC
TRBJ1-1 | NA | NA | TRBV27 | CASSPRPNTEAFF | TGTGCCAGCAGTCCCCGCCCCAACACTGAAGCTTTCTTT
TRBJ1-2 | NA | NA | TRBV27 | CASSYGGADGYTF | TGTGCCAGCAGTTACGGGGGCGCAGATGGCTACACCTTC
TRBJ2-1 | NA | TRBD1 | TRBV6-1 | CASIQQGAGYNEQFF | TGTGCCAGCATTCAACAGGGGGCGGGCTACAATGAGCAGTTCTTC
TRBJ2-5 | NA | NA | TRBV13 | CASDVRGSETQYF | TGTGCCAGCGACGTAAGGGGCTCGGAGACCCAGTACTTC
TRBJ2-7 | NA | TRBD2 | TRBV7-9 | CASTPSGGYEQYF | TGTGCCAGCACCCCAAGCGGGGGGTACGAGCAGTACTTC
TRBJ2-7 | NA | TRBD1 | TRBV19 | CASSTRQGFHEQYF | TGTGCCAGTAGTACCCGACAGGGTTTCCACGAGCAGTACTTC
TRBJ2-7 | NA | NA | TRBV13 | CASSLNQYEQYF | TGTGCCAGCAGTTTAAATCAGTACGAGCAGTACTTC
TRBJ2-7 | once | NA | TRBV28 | CASTIGSEQYF | TGTGCCAGCACTATAGGGTCCGAGCAGTACTTC
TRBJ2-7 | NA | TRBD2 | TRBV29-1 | CSVETGTSEDEQYF | TGCAGCGTTGAAACCGGGACTAGCGAAGACGAGCAGTACTTC
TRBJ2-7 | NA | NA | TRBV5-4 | CASSHDNYEQYF | TGTGCCAGCAGCCATGACAACTACGAGCAGTACTTC
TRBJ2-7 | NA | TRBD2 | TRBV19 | CASTGWLAGIYEQYF | TGTGCCAGTACAGGGTGGCTAGCGGGAATCTACGAGCAGTACTTC
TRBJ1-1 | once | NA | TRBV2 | CASSTPGPEAFF | TGTGCCAGCAGTACCCCGGGCCCTGAAGCTTTCTTT
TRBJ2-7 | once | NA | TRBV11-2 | CASRSQGNEQYF | TGTGCCAGCCGTTCACAAGGGAACGAGCAGTACTTC
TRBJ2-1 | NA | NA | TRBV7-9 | CASSFRGNEQFF | TGTGCCAGCAGCTTTCGTGGGAATGAGCAGTTCTTC
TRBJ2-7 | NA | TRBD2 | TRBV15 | CATSRDPSGRVSLEQYF | TGTGCCACCAGCAGAGATCCCTCCGGGAGGGTCTCTCTCGAGCAGTACTTC
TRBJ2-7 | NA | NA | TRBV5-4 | CASSGADEQYF | TGTGCCAGCAGCGGGGCTGATGAGCAGTACTTC
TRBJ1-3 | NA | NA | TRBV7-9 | CASNLGGLGSGNTIYF | TGTGCCAGCAACCTGGGGGGCCTCGGCTCTGGAAACACCATATATTTT
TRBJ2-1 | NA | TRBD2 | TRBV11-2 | CASRGTSGRLNEQFF | TGTGCCAGCAGAGGGACTAGCGGGCGGCTTAATGAGCAGTTCTTC
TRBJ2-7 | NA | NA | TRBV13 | CASSTGRTYEQYF | TGTGCCAGCAGCACGGGCAGAACCTACGAGCAGTACTTC
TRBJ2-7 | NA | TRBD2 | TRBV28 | CASSSLGGHEQYF | TGTGCCAGCAGTTCCCTGGGAGGGCACGAGCAGTACTTC
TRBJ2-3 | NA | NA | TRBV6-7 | CASSLRGPTDTQYF | TGTGCCAGCAGCCTACGGGGACCCACAGATACGCAGTATTTT
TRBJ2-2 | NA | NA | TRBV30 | CAWSGWGQTGVRSGELFF | TGTGCCTGGAGTGGGTGGGGCCAAACCGGGGTACGGTCCGGGGAGCTGTTTTTT
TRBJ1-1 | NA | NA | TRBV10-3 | CAMRDTEGATEAFF | TGTGCCATGCGGGACACCGAAGGGGCCACTGAAGCTTTCTTT
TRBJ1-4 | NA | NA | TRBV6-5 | CASSYPRGATNEKLFF | TGTGCCAGCAGTTATCCCCGGGGGGCAACTAATGAAAAACTGTTTTTT
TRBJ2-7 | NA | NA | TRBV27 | CASSWGPSYEQYF | TGTGCCAGCAGTTGGGGTCCCTCCTACGAGCAGTACTTC
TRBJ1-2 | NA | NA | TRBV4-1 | CASSYFKNRKTYGYTF | TGCGCCAGCAGCTATTTTAAGAACCGAAAGACCTATGGCTACACCTTC
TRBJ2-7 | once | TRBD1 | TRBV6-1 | CASRLRDRGYEQYF | TGTGCCAGTCGGCTCCGGGACAGGGGATACGAGCAGTACTTC
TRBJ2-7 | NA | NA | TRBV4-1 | CASSQGASYEQYF | TGCGCCAGCAGCCAAGGGGCCAGCTACGAGCAGTACTTC
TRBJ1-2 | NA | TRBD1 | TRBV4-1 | CASSQDRGRDYGYTF | TGCGCCAGCAGCCAAGACAGGGGGCGCGACTATGGCTACACCTTC
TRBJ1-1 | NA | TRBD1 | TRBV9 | CASNPVAGTGTGAEAFF | TGTGCCAGCAACCCAGTGGCCGGGACAGGGACAGGTGCTGAAGCTTTCTTT
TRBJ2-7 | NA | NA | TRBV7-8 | CASSLPSLSYEQYF | TGTGCCAGCAGCTTACCGTCGTTATCCTACGAGCAGTACTTC
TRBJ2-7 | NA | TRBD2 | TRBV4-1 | CASSQTLAGSYEQYF | TGCGCCAGCAGCCAGACACTAGCGGGATCCTACGAGCAGTACTTC
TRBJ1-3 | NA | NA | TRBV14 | CASSLPPSGNTIYF | TGTGCCAGCAGTCTCCCACCCTCTGGAAACACCATATATTTT
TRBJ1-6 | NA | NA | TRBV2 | CASSEKATVNNSPLHF | TGTGCCAGCAGTGAAAAAGCGACGGTAAATAATTCACCCCTCCACTTT
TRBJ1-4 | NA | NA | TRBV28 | CASSSYQGTTNEKLFF | TGTGCCAGCAGTTCTTACCAGGGGACGACTAATGAAAAACTGTTTTTT
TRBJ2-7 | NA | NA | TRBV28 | CASRLGQSSYEQYF | TGTGCCAGCAGGCTCGGACAGAGCTCCTACGAGCAGTACTTC
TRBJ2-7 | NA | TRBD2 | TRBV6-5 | CASSYGALAGEQYF | TGTGCCAGCAGTTACGGGGCTCTAGCGGGCGAGCAGTACTTC
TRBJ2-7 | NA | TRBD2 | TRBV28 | CASNPPGLGYEQYF | TGTGCCAGCAATCCCCCGGGACTAGGCTACGAGCAGTACTTC
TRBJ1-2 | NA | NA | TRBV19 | CASIAPRGQPGMRIRSTF | TGTGCCAGTATCGCCCCCCGAGGGCAGCCGGGGATGAGAATCAGAAGCACCTTC
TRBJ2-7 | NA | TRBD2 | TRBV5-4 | CASSYREGDEQYF | TGTGCCAGCAGCTACCGGGAGGGAGACGAGCAGTACTTC
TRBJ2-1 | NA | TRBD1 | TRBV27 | CASSNLGTGLNEQFF | TGTGCCAGCAGTAACCTCGGGACAGGGTTAAATGAGCAGTTCTTC
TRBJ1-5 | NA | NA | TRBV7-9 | CASSLGATGPGFPQPQHF | TGTGCCAGCAGCTTAGGCGCTACCGGGCCGGGATTTCCTCAGCCCCAGCATTTT
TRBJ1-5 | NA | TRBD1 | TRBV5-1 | CASSETGAQPQHF | TGCGCCAGCAGCGAGACAGGGGCTCAGCCCCAGCATTTT
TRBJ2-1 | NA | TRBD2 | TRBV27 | CASSLAGEWVNEQFF | TGTGCCAGCAGTTTAGCGGGAGAATGGGTGAATGAGCAGTTCTTC
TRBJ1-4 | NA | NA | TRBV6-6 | CASSTDQGRGEKLFF | TGTGCCAGCAGCACCGATCAGGGGCGGGGTGAAAAACTGTTTTTT
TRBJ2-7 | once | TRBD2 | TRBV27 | CASSPIAGLSYEQYF | TGTGCCAGCAGTCCCATAGCGGGCCTCTCCTACGAGCAGTACTTC
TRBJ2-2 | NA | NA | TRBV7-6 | CASSLVGKNTGELFF | TGTGCCAGCAGCCTGGTTGGGAAGAACACCGGGGAGCTGTTTTTT